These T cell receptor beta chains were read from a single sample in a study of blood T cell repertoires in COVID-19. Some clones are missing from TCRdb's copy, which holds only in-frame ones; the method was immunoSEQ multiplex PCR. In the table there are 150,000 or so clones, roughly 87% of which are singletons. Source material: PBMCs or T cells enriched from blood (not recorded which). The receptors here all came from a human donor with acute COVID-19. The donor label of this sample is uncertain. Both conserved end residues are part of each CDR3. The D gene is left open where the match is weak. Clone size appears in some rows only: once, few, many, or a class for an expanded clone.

CASSQEASPWDRGNNEQFF,TGCGCCAGCAGCCAAGAGGCTTCCCCCTGGGACAGGGGCAACAATGAGCAGTTCTTC,TRBD1,-,TRBJ2-1,TRBV4-1
CASSLASEETQYF,TGTGCCAGCAGCTTGGCTAGCGAGGAGACCCAGTACTTC,-,-,TRBJ2-5,TRBV5-4
CAWGTSGGAVDTQYF,TGTGCCTGGGGGACTAGCGGGGGGGCCGTAGATACGCAGTATTTT,TRBD2,once,TRBJ2-3,TRBV30
CASSLDLANQPQHF,TGTGCCAGCAGCTTAGACCTCGCGAATCAGCCCCAGCATTTT,-,-,TRBJ1-5,TRBV7-2
CASTEPGSYEQYF,TGTGCCAGCACCGAACCGGGATCCTACGAGCAGTACTTC,-,-,TRBJ2-7,TRBV6-5
CASSVGTSGIDDEQYF,TGTGCCAGCAGCGTAGGGACTAGCGGGATAGATGACGAGCAGTACTTC,TRBD2,-,TRBJ2-7,TRBV9
CASSQDASGGPTGTQYF,TGTGCCAGCAGCCAAGATGCCTCGGGAGGACCAACGGGCACCCAGTACTTC,TRBD2,-,TRBJ2-5,TRBV3-1/TRBV3-2
CASGSPPGYEQYF,TGTGCTAGTGGTTCCCCCCCAGGCTACGAGCAGTACTTC,-,-,TRBJ2-7,TRBV12-5
CASSLWASRAGELFF,TGCGCCAGCAGCTTGTGGGCTAGCCGGGCCGGGGAGCTGTTTTTT,-,medium-sized,TRBJ2-2,TRBV5-1
CASSAGQGGEKLFF,TGTGCCAGCAGTGCGGGACAGGGAGGTGAAAAACTGTTTTTT,TRBD1,few,TRBJ1-4,TRBV2
CASSRAGGGKDTQYF,TGTGCCAGCAGCCGAGCGGGGGGGGGAAAAGATACGCAGTATTTT,TRBD2,-,TRBJ2-3,TRBV4-2
CASSFQVSGELFF,TGTGCCAGCAGTTTCCAGGTCTCCGGGGAGCTGTTTTTT,-,-,TRBJ2-2,TRBV25-1
CASSEGTVSYGELFF,TGTGCCAGCAGTGAAGGGACAGTCTCGTACGGGGAGCTGTTTTTT,-,-,TRBJ2-2,TRBV6-1
CASSLAGYPETQYF,TGCGCCAGCAGTTTAGCAGGGTATCCGGAGACCCAGTACTTC,-,-,TRBJ2-5,TRBV5-1
CSTGTGNTIYF,TGTTCGACAGGGACAGGAAACACCATATATTTT,TRBD1,-,TRBJ1-3,TRBV30
CASSQTGGGEETQYF,TGTGCCAGCAGCCAGACAGGGGGCGGGGAAGAGACCCAGTACTTC,TRBD1,once,TRBJ2-5,TRBV5-4
CASSTPDGARTWNTEAFF,TGCGCCAGCAGCACCCCAGACGGAGCCCGAACGTGGAACACTGAAGCTTTCTTT,-,-,TRBJ1-1,TRBV5-1
CASSRRLQETQYF,TGTGCCAGCAGCCGGCGGCTACAAGAGACCCAGTACTTC,-,-,TRBJ2-5,TRBV3-1/TRBV3-2
CASSMTGTSGGRTYNEQFF,TGTGCCAGCAGCATGACCGGGACTAGCGGGGGGCGGACCTACAATGAGCAGTTCTTC,TRBD2,-,TRBJ2-1,TRBV5-8
CASSLQGTGNTIYF,TGCGCCAGCAGCTTGCAGGGTACGGGAAACACCATATATTTT,-,-,TRBJ1-3,TRBV5-1
CATSEAGQGDYGYTF,TGTGCCACCAGTGAAGCCGGACAGGGGGACTATGGCTACACCTTC,TRBD1,-,TRBJ1-2,TRBV24-1
CASSISGGADTQYF,TGTGCCAGCAGCATTAGCGGGGGGGCCGATACGCAGTATTTT,TRBD2,-,TRBJ2-3,TRBV7-9
CASSLYGSGQPQHF,TGTGCCAGCAGCTTATACGGTTCAGGTCAGCCCCAGCATTTT,-,-,TRBJ1-5,TRBV7-8